This entry lists 25 T cell receptor beta chains sequenced from one sample in a study of blood T cell repertoires in COVID-19. Assay used: immunoSEQ multiplex PCR; TCRdb lists only in-frame clones, some missing. The sample consists of about 350,000 clones, around nine tenths of them appearing once. Sequenced material: peripheral blood. The receptors here all came from a woman aged 60-70 years with COVID-19, enrolled during active disease.

This clone was picked up one time. This chain links TRBV7-9 with TRBJ2-7, with TRBD2 identical over 12 bases. The CDR3 loop spans 17 amino acids. Germline assignment: CDR1 SEHNR and CDR2 FQNEAQ (reference sequence). J gave up 3 bases and V 5 bases, and 11 bases lay outside the gene matches. The CDR3 is CASSPTSGGPKNYEQYF. The CDR3 DNA is TGTGCCAGCAGCCCGACTAGCGGGGGTCCGAAAAACTACGAGCAGTACTTC.

The V call is TRBV2, the J call TRBJ1-2, with 7 nucleotides matching TRBD1. The CDR3 totals 13 residues. Germline CDR1 reads SNHLY; CDR2 reads FYNNEI. J lost 7 bases, V lost 4 bases, and 6 bases had no gene match. CDR3 loop: CASSVGDRSGYTF. The CDR3 region has the DNA TGTGCCAGCAGTGTCGGGGACAGAAGTGGCTACACCTTC.

A remark on this clone: This CDR3 is also generated by other DNA sequences in the sample. The CDR3 protein is CASSVSGGYNEQFF. In DNA, the CDR3 is TGTGCCAGCAGCGTTAGCGGGGGTTACAATGAGCAGTTCTTC. The chain uses TRBV9 and TRBJ2-1, with 9 bases that match TRBD2. The CDR3 totals 14 residues. In germline, CDR1 is SGDLS, CDR2 YYNGEE. The ends lost 2 bases at V and 4 bases at J; junction bases unmatched: 1.

This clone was picked up one time. V usage is TRBV9 and J usage is TRBJ1-1; tentative D call: TRBD1 (6 bases). The length of the CDR3 is 14 residues. The V end was cut by 4 bases, the J end by 2 bases, with 12 bases between. Germline V CDR1 and CDR2: SGDLS, YYNGEE. The CDR3 nucleotides read TGTGCCAGCAGCCTCCGGACAGTCAACACTGAAGCTTTCTTT. Its protein product is CASSLRTVNTEAFF.

This chain links TRBV28 with TRBJ2-5; perhaps TRBD1 as D (5 bases). Deletions cut 4 bases from V and 3 bases from J, with 18 bases between. Looked up from germline, CDR1 is MDHEN and CDR2 is SYDVKM. The CDR3 is 16 residues long. The CDR3 loop reads CASSSPSAGQKETQYF. The CDR3 coding sequence is TGTGCCAGCAGTTCCCCCTCTGCAGGGCAAAAAGAGACCCAGTACTTC. The full variable domain, in which reference TRBV28 and TRBJ2-5 provide the parts outside the CDR3, is DVKVTQSSRYLVKRTGEKVFLECVQDMDHENMFWYRQDPGLGLRLIYFSYDVKMKEKGDIPEGYSVSREKKERFSLILESASTNQTSMYLCASSSPSAGQKETQYFGPGTRLLVL.

The V and J genes are TRBV29-1 and TRBJ1-1; tentatively, D is TRBD1 (6 bases). The length of the CDR3 is 12 residues. Germline V CDR1 and CDR2: SQVTM, ANQGSEA. Deletions cut 8 bases from V and 1 base from J, with 11 bases between. CDR3 amino acids: CSTGTQNTEAFF. As DNA, the CDR3 is TGCAGCACCGGGACACAGAACACTGAAGCTTTCTTT.

The genes are TRBV20-1 and TRBJ2-3; 8 bases are shared with TRBD2. Germline V gene data show CDR1 as DFQATT and CDR2 as SNEGSKA (reference sequence). After removal of 3 bases from V and 0 bases from J, the junction contained 8 bases not matched to a gene. This CDR3 spans 16 amino acids. CDR3 amino acids: CSASLSGGRSTDTQYF. CDR3 coding DNA: TGCAGTGCTAGTTTGAGCGGGGGCCGTAGCACAGATACGCAGTATTTT.

This chain uses TRBV5-1 with TRBJ2-1; D unresolved. The germline V and J ends were trimmed by 0 bases and 0 bases, with 13 bases remaining between them. The V gene's germline CDR1 is SGHRS and CDR2 YFSETQ. The CDR3 has 17 amino acids. CDR3 sequence reads: CASSLVSLSSSYNEQFF. The CDR3 nucleotides read TGCGCCAGCAGCTTGGTGTCCCTTTCCTCCTCCTACAATGAGCAGTTCTTC.

The chain couples TRBV5-1 to TRBJ1-1, with unresolved D. Germline values: CDR1 SGHRS, CDR2 YFSETQ. Trimming shortened V by 0 bases and J by 3 bases, and 6 bases separated the two germline ends. The CDR3 is 13 residues long. CDR3 coding DNA: TGCGCCAGCAGCTTGGTTATAGACACTGAAGCTTTCTTT. Translated: CASSLVIDTEAFF.

The chain has TRBV12-3 or TRBV12-4 and TRBJ2-7; the match to TRBD1 covers 11 bases. The CDR3 runs 12 residues. DNA of the CDR3: TGTGCTTCCGGACAGGGGGCCGGCGAGCAGTACTTC. It encodes CASGQGAGEQYF.

The chain couples TRBV3-1 (or the pseudogene TRBV3-2) to TRBJ1-5; TRBD1 is a possible D gene (6 bases). Germline V gene lookup returns CDR1 LGHDT and CDR2 YNNKEL (reference sequence). The V and J ends lost 4 bases and 6 bases respectively, with 13 bases between them. The CDR3 is 14 residues long. The DNA for the CDR3 is TGTGCCAGCAGCCTTCAGGGAGGGGGTCAGCCCCAGCATTTT. This gives the protein CASSLQGGGQPQHF.

The chain is built from TRBV10-3 and TRBJ1-5; the D gene is possibly TRBD1 (6 bases). CDR1 is ENHRY and CDR2 is SYGVKD in the germline V gene. The V and J ends lost 5 bases and 3 bases respectively, with 11 bases between them. There are 14 residues in the CDR3. CDR3 protein: CAISPGQYNQPQHF. In DNA form, the CDR3 reads TGTGCCATCAGTCCAGGACAGTACAATCAGCCCCAGCATTTT.

CDR3 DNA: TGTGCCAGCAGCTCGACCTTGAGGGAGTTAGTGACCGGGGAGCTGTTTTTT. Its translation is CASSSTLRELVTGELFF. This rearrangement joins TRBV5-6 to TRBJ2-2; D may be TRBD2 (5 bases). V dropped 3 bases and J dropped 5 bases, with 20 bases sitting between them. The CDR3 covers 17 residues. CDR1 and CDR2 from the germline V gene are SGHDT and YYEEEE.

V usage is TRBV12-5 and J usage is TRBJ2-7; unclear D gene. This CDR3 has 14 residues. Per germline, CDR1 LGHNT and CDR2 FRNRAP. Trimming cost V 0 bases and J 6 bases, with 12 bases left between them. The CDR3 region is CASGLVTSPGEQYF. CDR3 DNA sequence: TGTGCTAGTGGTTTGGTAACGTCTCCCGGCGAGCAGTACTTC.

The chain employs TRBV9 and TRBJ1-3, with D perhaps TRBD1 (5 bases). Germline assignment: CDR1 SGDLS and CDR2 YYNGEE. Trimming removed 4 bases at V and 1 base at J, with 18 bases between. The CDR3 is made up of 17 amino acids. The CDR3 protein is CASSRPGAGGSGNTIYF. CDR3 bases: TGTGCCAGCAGCCGCCCAGGAGCGGGGGGATCTGGAAACACCATATATTTT.

The V call is TRBV9, the J call TRBJ1-2, with TRBD1 matching over 10 bases. CDR3 length: 15 amino acids. Germline assignment: CDR1 SGDLS and CDR2 YYNGEE. V lost 4 bases and J lost 3; bases outside the gene matches: 6. CDR3 protein: CASSIAGTGDYGYTF. The CDR3, as DNA: TGTGCCAGCAGCATAGCCGGGACAGGGGACTATGGCTACACCTTC.

V gene TRBV9 combines with J gene TRBJ2-5; the D gene is possibly TRBD2 (5 bases). This CDR3 has 13 residues. The ends were cut back, 3 bases at V and 0 bases at J, with 6 bases in the middle. The V gene's germline CDR1 is SGDLS and CDR2 YYNGEE. As DNA, the CDR3 is TGTGCCAGCAGCGCGGGGTACCAAGAGACCCAGTACTTC. Its protein is CASSAGYQETQYF.

This rearrangement joins TRBV4-1 to TRBJ1-2, with D perhaps matching TRBD1 (5 bases). Germline-derived CDR1 and CDR2 are MGHRA and YSYEKL. The CDR3 totals 16 residues. The V end was cut by 1 base, the J end by 2 bases, with 14 bases between. CDR3 protein: CASSQGFGGLNYGYTF. CDR3 sequence (DNA): TGCGCCAGCAGCCAAGGGTTCGGGGGATTGAACTATGGCTACACCTTC.

The gene calls are TRBV19 and TRBJ1-1; TRBD1 aligns across 9 bases. Per the germline V gene, CDR1 is LNHDA and CDR2 is SQIVND (reference sequence). This CDR3 region has 15 residues. Trimming at V came to 5 bases and at J to 6 bases, leaving 10 bases not matched to a gene. CDR3 DNA: TGTGCCAGTAGTTTGGGGACAGGGAGTTTCGCTGAAGCTTTCTTT. It is translated as CASSLGTGSFAEAFF. The whole variable domain, remainder taken from reference TRBV19 and TRBJ1-1, is DGGITQSPKYLFRKEGQNVTLSCEQNLNHDAMYWYRQDPGQGLRLIYYSQIVNDFQKGDIAEGYSVSREKKESFPLTVTSAQKNPTAFYLCASSLGTGSFAEAFFGQGTRLTVV.

The V gene is TRBV18, the J gene TRBJ1-4, with D hard to call. CDR1 KGHSH and CDR2 LQKENI come from the germline V gene. This CDR3 has 15 amino acids. V dropped 4 bases and J dropped 0 bases, with 9 bases sitting between them. CDR3 sequence (DNA): TGTGCCAGCTCACAAATGCAGGCAACTAATGAAAAACTGTTTTTT. Translation: CASSQMQATNEKLFF.

The chain employs TRBV5-1 and TRBJ1-6, with unresolved D. The V end lost 4 bases, the J end lost 9 bases, and 11 bases lay between the germline ends. Germline values: CDR1 SGHRS, CDR2 YFSETQ. The length of the CDR3 is 13 residues. As DNA, the CDR3 is TGCGCCAGCAGCCTACCGGGGAGTTCACCCCTCCACTTT. Translating gives CASSLPGSSPLHF. Variable domain in full (rest from reference TRBV5-1 and TRBJ1-6): KAGVTQTPRYLIKTRGQQVTLSCSPISGHRSVSWYQQTPGQGLQFLFEYFSETQRNKGNFPGRFSGRQFSNSRSEMNVSTLELGDSALYLCASSLPGSSPLHFGNGTRLTVT.

This chain links TRBV21-1 with TRBJ1-1; the table's TRBD1 call for D was not verified on the DNA. TRBV21-1 is flagged as a pseudogene. The CDR3 covers 18 residues. The CDR3 is CASSKEPDSSYMNTEAFF. The CDR3 DNA is TGTGCCAGCAGCAAAGAACCGGACAGCTCTTACATGAACACTGAAGCTTTCTTT.

This clone was seen more than once but under ten times. The gene calls are TRBV9 and TRBJ1-4; D not certain. The V and J ends lost 4 bases and 0 bases respectively, with 10 bases between them. Germline-derived CDR1 and CDR2 are SGDLS and YYNGEE. This CDR3 comprises 15 residues. This chain's CDR3 is CASSPWRATNEKLFF. As DNA, the CDR3 is TGTGCCAGCAGCCCCTGGAGAGCAACTAATGAAAAACTGTTTTTT.

This clone was found a few times. The chain has TRBV14 and TRBJ1-2; D uncertain. Germline V gene data show CDR1 as SGHDN and CDR2 as FVKESK. V was trimmed by 0 bases and J by 4 bases, leaving 9 bases between them. CDR3 length: 14 residues. CDR3 sequence (DNA): TGTGCCAGCAGCCAAGAAGACGGGATCTATGGCTACACCTTC. Translating it yields CASSQEDGIYGYTF.

V and J are TRBV5-1 and TRBJ2-1, with a weak D call TRBD2 (6 bases). Germline V gene data show CDR1 as SGHRS and CDR2 as YFSETQ. The CDR3 spans 15 residues. V was pared by 0 bases and J by 2 bases, with 9 bases between. The CDR3 region is CASSLGGLTYNEQFF. CDR3 nucleotide sequence: TGCGCCAGCAGCTTGGGGGGACTTACCTACAATGAGCAGTTCTTC.